The rows below give T cell receptor beta chains drawn from one sample of a study of T cells in Graves' hyperthyroidism and ophthalmopathy. TCRdb analysed the multiplex PCR reads with MiXCR anew, one entry per CDR3 protein. The sample carries 500,000 to 800,000 distinct CDR3 sequences, over 40% recorded once. The material sequenced was peripheral blood or thyroid tissue (not recorded which). These receptor sequences come from an adult man with Graves' disease, either hyperthyroidism or ophthalmopathy (not recorded which). Both conserved end residues are part of each CDR3. Each record gives: clone size, V gene, J gene, D gene, CDR3 protein, CDR3 DNA. The D gene is left open where the match is weak. Only part of the rows carry a size: once, few, many, or a class if the clone is expanded.

abundance: NA
v_gene: TRBV7-9
j_gene: TRBJ1-5
d_gene: TRBD1
CDR3aa: CAWSLDRGSNQPQHF
CDR3nt: TGTGCCTGGAGTCTTGACAGGGGGAGCAATCAGCCCCAGCATTTT

abundance: NA
v_gene: TRBV19
j_gene: TRBJ1-4
d_gene: NA
CDR3aa: CASTPGVREKLFF
CDR3nt: TGTGCCAGTACCCCGGGGGTTCGTGAAAAACTGTTTTTT

abundance: many
v_gene: TRBV7-9
j_gene: TRBJ2-7
d_gene: NA
CDR3aa: CASSLKDSYEQYF
CDR3nt: TGTGCCAGCAGCTTAAAGGACAGCTACGAGCAGTACTTC

abundance: NA
v_gene: TRBV10-3
j_gene: TRBJ1-1
d_gene: NA
CDR3aa: CASSEGGAMNTEAFF
CDR3nt: TGTGCCAGCAGTGAAGGTGGGGCCATGAACACTGAAGCTTTCTTT

abundance: NA
v_gene: TRBV15
j_gene: TRBJ1-1
d_gene: NA
CDR3aa: CATSSFVDTEAFF
CDR3nt: TGTGCCACCAGCAGCTTCGTCGACACTGAAGCTTTCTTT

abundance: NA
v_gene: TRBV24-1
j_gene: TRBJ1-6
d_gene: NA
CDR3aa: CASSDQGTDRNSPLHF
CDR3nt: TGTGCCAGCAGTGATCAGGGGACGGACCGTAATTCACCCCTCCACTTT

abundance: many
v_gene: TRBV29-1
j_gene: TRBJ1-4
d_gene: TRBD1
CDR3aa: CSVVGGTGGEKLFF
CDR3nt: TGCAGCGTCGTAGGCGGGACAGGTGGGGAAAAACTGTTTTTT

abundance: NA
v_gene: TRBV24-1
j_gene: TRBJ1-2
d_gene: NA
CDR3aa: CATSGAWNYGYTF
CDR3nt: TGTGCCACCAGCGGAGCCTGGAACTATGGCTACACCTTC

abundance: NA
v_gene: TRBV29-1
j_gene: TRBJ1-2
d_gene: TRBD1
CDR3aa: CSVVMTGERGYTF
CDR3nt: TGCAGCGTCGTAATGACAGGGGAGAGAGGCTACACCTTC

abundance: many
v_gene: TRBV10-2
j_gene: TRBJ1-1
d_gene: NA
CDR3aa: CASSDGTGTEAFF
CDR3nt: TGCGCCAGCAGTGATGGCACAGGGACTGAAGCTTTCTTT

abundance: NA
v_gene: TRBV20-1
j_gene: TRBJ2-5
d_gene: TRBD2
CDR3aa: CSARGGGIQETQYF
CDR3nt: TGCAGTGCTAGAGGGGGGGGGATCCAAGAGACCCAGTACTTC

abundance: NA
v_gene: TRBV10-3
j_gene: TRBJ1-4
d_gene: NA
CDR3aa: CAISEAGVRGSLFF
CDR3nt: TGTGCCATCAGCGAGGCAGGTGTGAGGGGCAGTCTGTTTTTT

abundance: NA
v_gene: TRBV10-3
j_gene: TRBJ2-7
d_gene: TRBD1
CDR3aa: CAIRAGTDSYEQYF
CDR3nt: TGTGCCATCAGAGCCGGGACAGACTCCTACGAGCAGTACTTC

abundance: NA
v_gene: TRBV20-1
j_gene: TRBJ2-5
d_gene: NA
CDR3aa: CSASLDRGDPQETQYF
CDR3nt: TGCAGTGCTAGTCTCGACCGGGGAGATCCGCAAGAGACCCAGTACTTC

abundance: NA
v_gene: TRBV7-2
j_gene: TRBJ2-2
d_gene: TRBD2
CDR3aa: CASSLASGGVEQFF
CDR3nt: TGTGCCAGCAGCTTAGCTAGCGGGGGGGTTGAGCAGTTTTTT

abundance: NA
v_gene: TRBV29-1
j_gene: TRBJ2-2
d_gene: TRBD1
CDR3aa: CSVLQDRATGELFF
CDR3nt: TGCAGCGTTCTTCAGGACAGGGCAACCGGGGAGCTGTTTTTT

abundance: few
v_gene: TRBV12-3/TRBV12-4
j_gene: TRBJ2-7
d_gene: TRBD2
CDR3aa: CASSRVPSGSREQYF
CDR3nt: TGTGCCAGCAGCCGAGTCCCTAGCGGGAGTCGGGAGCAGTACTTC

abundance: NA
v_gene: TRBV6-5
j_gene: TRBJ1-2
d_gene: TRBD1
CDR3aa: CASSAETGTYGYTF
CDR3nt: TGTGCCAGCAGTGCCGAGACAGGGACATATGGCTACACCTTC

abundance: few
v_gene: TRBV20-1
j_gene: TRBJ1-1
d_gene: NA
CDR3aa: CSAKRSGDTEAFF
CDR3nt: TGCAGTGCTAAAAGATCAGGGGACACTGAAGCTTTCTTT

abundance: NA
v_gene: TRBV5-1
j_gene: TRBJ1-1
d_gene: NA
CDR3aa: CASSSGGVDGAFF
CDR3nt: TGCGCCAGCAGCTCCGGCGGGGTCGATGGGGCTTTCTTT

abundance: few
v_gene: TRBV7-9
j_gene: TRBJ1-6
d_gene: TRBD1
CDR3aa: CATTSGGAYNSPLHF
CDR3nt: TGTGCCACCACCTCAGGGGGAGCCTATAATTCACCCCTCCACTTT

abundance: NA
v_gene: TRBV29-1
j_gene: TRBJ1-6
d_gene: NA
CDR3aa: CSGYGNSPLHF
CDR3nt: TGCAGTGGGTACGGCAATTCACCCCTCCACTTT

abundance: NA
v_gene: TRBV7-9
j_gene: TRBJ2-2
d_gene: TRBD1
CDR3aa: CASSPTGGSSGELFF
CDR3nt: TGTGCCAGCAGCCCCACAGGGGGAAGCTCCGGGGAGCTGTTTTTT

abundance: NA
v_gene: TRBV20-1
j_gene: TRBJ1-4
d_gene: NA
CDR3aa: CSATSGPNEKLFF
CDR3nt: TGCAGTGCTACGTCAGGACCTAATGAAAAACTGTTTTTT

abundance: many
v_gene: TRBV25-1
j_gene: TRBJ2-7
d_gene: NA
CDR3aa: CASSEKGGGRYEQYF
CDR3nt: TGTGCCAGCAGTGAAAAGGGCGGGGGCCGATACGAGCAGTACTTC

abundance: NA
v_gene: TRBV11-1
j_gene: TRBJ1-6
d_gene: TRBD1
CDR3aa: CASSPQGAPNSPLHF
CDR3nt: TGTGCCAGCAGCCCACAGGGGGCCCCTAATTCACCCCTCCACTTT

abundance: once
v_gene: TRBV25-1
j_gene: TRBJ2-5
d_gene: TRBD2
CDR3aa: CASSVGTSGRSLAETQYF
CDR3nt: TGTGCCAGCAGCGTTGGGACTAGCGGGAGGTCCCTGGCAGAGACCCAGTACTTC

abundance: few
v_gene: TRBV7-9
j_gene: TRBJ2-5
d_gene: NA
CDR3aa: CASSDLKRVQETQYF
CDR3nt: TGTGCCAGCAGCGACCTTAAGCGGGTTCAAGAGACCCAGTACTTC

abundance: few
v_gene: TRBV5-1
j_gene: TRBJ2-7
d_gene: NA
CDR3aa: CASGGDSSYEQYF
CDR3nt: TGCGCCAGCGGGGGGGACAGCTCCTACGAGCAGTACTTC

abundance: once
v_gene: TRBV24-1
j_gene: TRBJ2-3
d_gene: NA
CDR3aa: CATSVSHTDTQYF
CDR3nt: TGTGCCACCAGTGTGAGTCATACAGATACGCAGTATTTT

abundance: many
v_gene: TRBV29-1
j_gene: TRBJ2-7
d_gene: TRBD2
CDR3aa: CSVEPGLAASYEQYF
CDR3nt: TGCAGCGTTGAGCCGGGACTAGCCGCCTCCTACGAGCAGTACTTC

abundance: NA
v_gene: TRBV9
j_gene: TRBJ1-2
d_gene: TRBD1
CDR3aa: CASSDGTAINGYTF
CDR3nt: TGTGCCAGCAGCGACGGGACAGCGATTAATGGCTACACCTTC

abundance: many
v_gene: TRBV2
j_gene: TRBJ2-5
d_gene: NA
CDR3aa: CASRRDSPTQYF
CDR3nt: TGTGCCAGCAGAAGGGACTCCCCGACCCAGTACTTC

abundance: NA
v_gene: TRBV29-1
j_gene: TRBJ1-3
d_gene: NA
CDR3aa: CSVEDSGGAAGNTIYF
CDR3nt: TGCAGCGTTGAAGATTCGGGGGGGGCGGCTGGAAACACCATATATTTT

abundance: few
v_gene: TRBV7-2
j_gene: TRBJ1-2
d_gene: NA
CDR3aa: CASSPPATQIYGYTF
CDR3nt: TGTGCCAGCAGCCCTCCGGCGACACAAATCTATGGCTACACCTTC

abundance: NA
v_gene: TRBV20-1
j_gene: TRBJ2-7
d_gene: NA
CDR3aa: CSASGLANPYEQYF
CDR3nt: TGCAGTGCTAGTGGCCTAGCGAACCCCTACGAGCAGTACTTC

abundance: few
v_gene: TRBV7-2
j_gene: TRBJ1-1
d_gene: TRBD1
CDR3aa: CASSYGQGYTEAFF
CDR3nt: TGTGCCAGCAGCTATGGACAGGGGTACACTGAAGCTTTCTTT

abundance: NA
v_gene: TRBV7-8
j_gene: TRBJ1-1
d_gene: TRBD1
CDR3aa: CASSRPRDRVNTEAFF
CDR3nt: TGTGCCAGCAGCCGGCCCCGGGACAGGGTGAACACTGAAGCTTTCTTT

abundance: many
v_gene: TRBV25-1
j_gene: TRBJ1-2
d_gene: NA
CDR3aa: CASSDGWGYTF
CDR3nt: TGTGCCAGCAGTGATGGTTGGGGCTACACCTTC

abundance: few
v_gene: TRBV20-1
j_gene: TRBJ1-5
d_gene: TRBD1
CDR3aa: CSATKSGTGYNQPQHF
CDR3nt: TGCAGTGCCACAAAATCCGGGACAGGGTACAATCAGCCCCAGCATTTT

abundance: NA
v_gene: TRBV6-4
j_gene: TRBJ1-5
d_gene: NA
CDR3aa: CASSRSGSNQPQHF
CDR3nt: TGTGCCAGCTCACGTTCGGGAAGCAATCAGCCCCAGCATTTT

abundance: many
v_gene: TRBV10-3
j_gene: TRBJ2-2
d_gene: NA
CDR3aa: CAVRLAGPTNTGELFF
CDR3nt: TGTGCCGTCCGATTGGCAGGACCTACGAACACCGGGGAGCTGTTTTTT

abundance: many
v_gene: TRBV10-2
j_gene: TRBJ1-2
d_gene: TRBD1
CDR3aa: CASSAGTGHGYTF
CDR3nt: TGCGCCAGCAGTGCCGGGACAGGGCATGGCTACACCTTC

abundance: many
v_gene: TRBV20-1
j_gene: TRBJ2-5
d_gene: NA
CDR3aa: CSASPQSTITQYF
CDR3nt: TGCAGTGCTAGCCCACAGTCCACTATCACCCAGTACTTC

abundance: many
v_gene: TRBV7-9
j_gene: TRBJ2-7
d_gene: NA
CDR3aa: CASSPRFDEQYF
CDR3nt: TGTGCCAGCAGCCCTCGATTCGACGAGCAGTACTTC

abundance: NA
v_gene: TRBV24-1
j_gene: TRBJ1-2
d_gene: NA
CDR3aa: CATSAGESVGYTF
CDR3nt: TGTGCCACCAGTGCAGGGGAGAGCGTCGGCTACACCTTC

abundance: NA
v_gene: TRBV6-2/TRBV6-3
j_gene: TRBJ1-2
d_gene: TRBD1
CDR3aa: CASTSGPSGTGGYTF
CDR3nt: TGTGCCAGCACCAGTGGACCTTCCGGGACAGGTGGCTACACCTTC

abundance: NA
v_gene: TRBV7-2
j_gene: TRBJ2-5
d_gene: NA
CDR3aa: CAWSAGGETQYF
CDR3nt: TGTGCCTGGAGCGCAGGGGGGGAGACCCAGTACTTC

abundance: NA
v_gene: TRBV12-5
j_gene: TRBJ1-1
d_gene: TRBD1
CDR3aa: CASGLQTGTGTTEAFF
CDR3nt: TGTGCTAGTGGTTTACAGACCGGGACAGGGACCACTGAAGCTTTCTTT